This entry describes one TCR beta chain. Its antigen is currently unknown. The data originate from a study of T cells in Graves' hyperthyroidism and ophthalmopathy. Researchers barred patients who had uncontrolled infection, other autoimmune disease, pregnancy or lactation. Regions amplified from RNA transcripts were the TCR beta CDR3 regions. HTBI primers were employed in a first-round RT-PCR of the TCR CDR3. MiXCR, run by TCRdb on the multiplex PCR reads, gives a single entry per CDR3 protein. There are around 620,000 distinct CDR3 sequences in the sample; about 45% occur only once, and around 19% lies in the top ten. This CDR3 is 14 amino acids long. Losses at the gene ends were 1 base for V and 12 bases for J; bases not matched to a gene: 10. Germline lookup yields CDR1 SGHRS and CDR2 YFSETQ. Study-level points and caveats: Blood held most thyroid clonotypes expanded above 0.001 frequency. Ophthalmopathy could be told apart from stable hyperthyroidism with a 13 V-J model.

This clonotype originated in an adult woman with Graves' disease, either hyperthyroidism or ophthalmopathy (not recorded which). This chain uses TRBV5-1 with TRBJ1-2; 9 bases are a match to TRBD1. The material sequenced was peripheral blood or thyroid tissue (not recorded which). Here the CDR3 DNA reads TGCGCCAGCAGCTTGTCGGGACAGGGCTCTGGAAACACCTTC. It specifies CASSLSGQGSGNTF. The full variable domain, rest sourced from reference TRBV5-1 and TRBJ1-2, is KAGVTQTPRYLIKTRGQQVTLSCSPISGHRSVSWYQQTPGQGLQFLFEYFSETQRNKGNFPGRFSGRQFSNSRSEMNVSTLELGDSALYLCASSLSGQGSGNTFGSGTRLTVV.